Shown below are 3 T cell receptor beta chains from a single sample sequenced in a study of shared clonotypes between healthy human individuals. Sequenced by immunoSEQ multiplex PCR; TCRdb stores in-frame clones only, minus some. The table records some 2.3 million clones, more than 85% of them present only once. The sample was naive CD4+ T cells from PBMCs. Subset noted: CD45RA+ positively selected. These receptors were obtained from a young man in good health. Some clones in this sample may be carry-over from other donors' samples.

The V gene is TRBV5-1, the J gene TRBJ2-5; 9 bases align to TRBD2. Trimming removed 0 bases from V and 7 bases from J; junction bases left unmatched: 7. Looked up from germline, CDR1 is SGHRS and CDR2 is YFSETQ. The CDR3 sequence is 15 residues long. The CDR3 region is CASSLDPAGGGTQYF. In DNA, the CDR3 is TGCGCCAGCAGCTTGGACCCAGCGGGGGGAGGGACCCAGTACTTC. The full variable domain, with the rest looked up from reference TRBV5-1 and TRBJ2-5, is KAGVTQTPRYLIKTRGQQVTLSCSPISGHRSVSWYQQTPGQGLQFLFEYFSETQRNKGNFPGRFSGRQFSNSRSEMNVSTLELGDSALYLCASSLDPAGGGTQYFGPGTRLLVL.

This clone was recorded only once. Other DNA variants within this sample encode the same CDR3. The chain links TRBV5-1 to TRBJ2-5; the D gene is possibly TRBD2 (5 bases). The germline V and J ends were trimmed by 0 bases and 4 bases, with 7 bases remaining between them. Germline CDR1 reads SGHRS; CDR2 reads YFSETQ. The CDR3 covers 13 residues. The CDR3 protein is CASSLAGLETQYF. DNA for the CDR3: TGCGCCAGCAGCTTGGCGGGATTAGAGACCCAGTACTTC.

The sample holds one count of this clone. The chain carries TRBV28 and TRBJ1-3; 7 nucleotides line up with TRBD1. Germline loops: CDR1 MDHEN, CDR2 SYDVKM. This CDR3 has 19 residues. V lost 4 bases and J lost 3; bases outside the gene matches: 18. For the CDR3, the DNA is TGTGCCAGCAGTTGGGGAAAGTGGGGATACAGGGGAAGTGGAAACACCATATATTTT. It encodes CASSWGKWGYRGSGNTIYF.